Below, 5 T cell receptor beta chains from the same sample are listed, as sequenced in a study of T cell repertoires in cytomegalovirus infection. MiXCR, run by TCRdb on the reads, gives a single entry per CDR3 protein. Found here are 680,000 or so distinct CDR3 sequences, roughly 33% of them singletons; the top ten hold 15% to 20%. Their recognized antigens are unknown. Here the sequenced sample was cultured PBMCs, taken from culture after CMV antigen stimulation. Receptors originate from a human donor in good health (CMV status not recorded). Some clones in this sample may be carry-over from other donors' samples.

There are many counts of this clonotype. V is TRBV7-2 and J is TRBJ1-4; D ambiguous. Germline CDR1 SGHTA, CDR2 FQGNSA. The CDR3 has 14 amino acids. Trimming took off 5 bases at V and 4 bases at J, with 11 bases between the two ends. CDR3 region: CASSRIGGNEKLFF. DNA of the CDR3: TGTGCCAGCAGCCGGATCGGCGGTAATGAAAAACTGTTTTTT.

This clonotype turned up a few times. The chain is built from TRBV2 and TRBJ2-3; TRBD1 or TRBD2 may be the D gene (6 bases each). The V end lost 6 bases, the J end lost 1 base, and 17 bases lay between the germline ends. The CDR3 runs 16 residues. Germline V gene sequence: CDR1 SNHLY, CDR2 FYNNEI. CDR3 in amino acids: CASRGGTGWGTDTQYF. CDR3 DNA: TGTGCCAGCAGGGGGGGCACAGGGTGGGGCACAGATACGCAGTATTTT.

This clonotype was picked up many times. J is TRBJ1-6 and V is TRBV7-2, with D hard to call. This CDR3 has 15 residues. V lost 0 bases, J lost 8 bases, and 11 bases lay in between. CDR1 and CDR2 from the germline V gene are SGHTA and FQGNSA. CDR3 coding DNA: TGTGCCAGCAGCTTAGCGTCTGGGTTGGATTCACCCCTCCACTTT. This gives the protein CASSLASGLDSPLHF. The entire variable domain, with the rest obtained from reference TRBV7-2 and TRBJ1-6, is as follows: GAGVSQSPSNKVTEKGKDVELRCDPISGHTALYWYRQSLGQGLEFLIYFQGNSAPDKSGLPSDRFSAERTGGSVSTLTIQRTQQEDSAVYLCASSLASGLDSPLHFGNGTRLTVT.

The chain recombines TRBV7-7 with TRBJ2-1; a possible D gene is TRBD2 (5 bases). The CDR3 totals 15 residues. With 5 bases removed from V and 8 bases from J, the gap between germline ends came to 19 bases. Germline V gene data show CDR1 as SSHAT and CDR2 as FNYEAQ (reference sequence). CDR3 region: CASSAVGSPGDEQFF. The CDR3 DNA reads as TGTGCCAGCAGCGCGGTGGGAAGTCCCGGGGATGAGCAGTTCTTC.

The gene calls are TRBV7-6 and TRBJ1-1, with 8 bases aligning to TRBD1. The trim removed 5 bases at V and 2 bases at J, leaving 7 bases unmatched. This CDR3 comprises 15 residues. Germline CDR1 is SGHVS and CDR2 is FNYEAQ. CDR3 DNA: TGTGCCAGCAGCCGGGTCGGGACAGGTAACACTGAAGCTTTCTTT. Translating gives CASSRVGTGNTEAFF.